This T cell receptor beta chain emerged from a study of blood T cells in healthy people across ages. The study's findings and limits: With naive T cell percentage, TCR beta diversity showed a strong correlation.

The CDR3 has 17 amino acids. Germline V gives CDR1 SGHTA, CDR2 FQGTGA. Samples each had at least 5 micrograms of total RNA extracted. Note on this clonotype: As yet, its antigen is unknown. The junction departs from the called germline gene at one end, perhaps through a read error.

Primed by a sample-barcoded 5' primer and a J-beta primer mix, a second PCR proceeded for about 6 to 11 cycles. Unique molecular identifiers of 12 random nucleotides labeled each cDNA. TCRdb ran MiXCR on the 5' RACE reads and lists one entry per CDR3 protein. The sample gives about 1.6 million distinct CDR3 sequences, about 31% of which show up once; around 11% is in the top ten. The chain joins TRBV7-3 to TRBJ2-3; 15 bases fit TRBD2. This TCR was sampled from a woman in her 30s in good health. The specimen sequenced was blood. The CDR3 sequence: CAGSARTSGGAPDTQYF. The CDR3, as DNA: TGTGCCGGCAGCGCTCGGACTAGCGGGGGGGCACCAGATACGCAGTATTTT.